This T cell receptor (beta chain) was sequenced for a study of blood T cell repertoires in COVID-19. Study at large: Samples of COVID-19 (acute and convalescent) were obtained from the United States, Italy and Spain. PBMCs, B-cell-depleted T cells, or T cells were the source of the cDNA or gDNA that made up the material.

Per the original methods: Reference gene primers were amplified, and this amplification served to estimate nucleated cell counts. Only in-frame clones appear in the TCRdb table, and some are missing; sequencing was by immunoSEQ multiplex PCR. For V, J and clone size, that table is used; D and trimming come from the DNA. The repertoire holds 200,000 to 250,000 clones, with around 90% as singletons. Enrolled through a virtual design, the participants were between roughly 18 and 95 years of age and came from roughly 22 US areas. This CDR3 is 14 amino acids long. Germline V CDR1 and CDR2: SQVTM, ANQGSEA. Unmatched junction bases numbered 7, after V lost 7 bases and J lost 0 bases.

V is TRBV29-1 and J is TRBJ2-3, with TRBD1 matching 7 bases. This clonotype originated in a man between 25 and 39 years old who had recovered from COVID-19. The specimen sequenced was PBMCs or T cells enriched from blood (not recorded which). The CDR3 bases are TGCAGCGGCCAGGGGGACCTTAGCACAGATACGCAGTATTTT. Protein product: CSGQGDLSTDTQYF.